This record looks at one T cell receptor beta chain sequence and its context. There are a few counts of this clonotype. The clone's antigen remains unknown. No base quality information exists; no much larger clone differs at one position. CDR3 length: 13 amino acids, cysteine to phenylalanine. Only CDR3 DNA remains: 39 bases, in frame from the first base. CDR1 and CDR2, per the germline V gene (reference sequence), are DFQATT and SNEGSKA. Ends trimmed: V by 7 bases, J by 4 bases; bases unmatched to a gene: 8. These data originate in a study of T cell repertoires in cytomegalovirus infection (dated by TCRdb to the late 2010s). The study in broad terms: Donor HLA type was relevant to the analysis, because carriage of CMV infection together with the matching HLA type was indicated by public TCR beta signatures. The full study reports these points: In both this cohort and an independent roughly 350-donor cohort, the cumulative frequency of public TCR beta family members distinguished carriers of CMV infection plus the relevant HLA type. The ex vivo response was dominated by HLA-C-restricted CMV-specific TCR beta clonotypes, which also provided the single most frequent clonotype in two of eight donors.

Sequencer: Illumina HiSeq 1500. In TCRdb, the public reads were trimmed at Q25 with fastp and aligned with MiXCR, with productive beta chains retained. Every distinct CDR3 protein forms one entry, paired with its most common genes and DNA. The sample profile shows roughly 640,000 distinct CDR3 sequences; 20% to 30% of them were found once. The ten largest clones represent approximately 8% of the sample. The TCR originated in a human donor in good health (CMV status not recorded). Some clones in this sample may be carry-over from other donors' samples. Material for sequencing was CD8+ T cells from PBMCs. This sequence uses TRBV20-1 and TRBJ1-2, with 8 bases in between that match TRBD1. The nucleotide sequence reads TGCAGTGGGGGACAGGACTCGTTCTATGGCTACACCTTC. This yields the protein CSGGQDSFYGYTF.